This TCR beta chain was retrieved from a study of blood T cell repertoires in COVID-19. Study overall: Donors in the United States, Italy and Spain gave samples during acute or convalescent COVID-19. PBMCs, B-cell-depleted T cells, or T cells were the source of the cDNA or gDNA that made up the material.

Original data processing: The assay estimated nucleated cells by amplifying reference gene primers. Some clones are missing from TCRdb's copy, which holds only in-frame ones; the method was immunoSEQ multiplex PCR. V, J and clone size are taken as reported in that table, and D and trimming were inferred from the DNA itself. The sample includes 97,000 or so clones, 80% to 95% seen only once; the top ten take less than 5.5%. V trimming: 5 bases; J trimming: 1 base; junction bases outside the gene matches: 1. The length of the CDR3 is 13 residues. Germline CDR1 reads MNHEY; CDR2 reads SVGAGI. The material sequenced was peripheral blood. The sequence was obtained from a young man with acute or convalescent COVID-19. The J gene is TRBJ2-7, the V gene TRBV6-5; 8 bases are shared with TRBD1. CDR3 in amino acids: CASSRTGSYEQYF. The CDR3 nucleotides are TGTGCCAGCAGTCGGACAGGGTCCTACGAGCAGTACTTC.